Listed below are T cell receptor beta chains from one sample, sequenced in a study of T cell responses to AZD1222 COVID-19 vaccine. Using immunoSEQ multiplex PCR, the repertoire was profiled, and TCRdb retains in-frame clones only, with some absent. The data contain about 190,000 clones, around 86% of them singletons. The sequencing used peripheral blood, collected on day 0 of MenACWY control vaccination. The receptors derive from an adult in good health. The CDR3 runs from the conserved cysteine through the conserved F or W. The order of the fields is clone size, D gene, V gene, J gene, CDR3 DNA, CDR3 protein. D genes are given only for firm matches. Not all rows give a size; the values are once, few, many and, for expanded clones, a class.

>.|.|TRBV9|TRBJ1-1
TGTGCCAGCAGCTTAGGGGGAGGCACTGAAGCTTTCTTT
CASSLGGGTEAFF
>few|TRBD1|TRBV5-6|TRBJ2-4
TGTGCCAGCAGCTTGACAGGGGGATCGGCCAAAAACATTCAGTACTTC
CASSLTGGSAKNIQYF
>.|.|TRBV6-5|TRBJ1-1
TGTGCCAGCAGCAAACCTGAGGGGGTAGGGACTGAAGCTTTCTTT
CASSKPEGVGTEAFF
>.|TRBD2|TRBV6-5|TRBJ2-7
TGTGCCAGCAGTCCCGGGGGGACCGAGCAGTACTTC
CASSPGGTEQYF
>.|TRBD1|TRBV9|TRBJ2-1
TGTGCCAGCGGACCCGGGACAGCCTACAATGAGCAGTTCTTC
CASGPGTAYNEQFF
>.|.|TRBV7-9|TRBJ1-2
TGTGCCAGCAGCTTAGGTCTTGGACTGGAGGTTCATGGCTACACCTTC
CASSLGLGLEVHGYTF
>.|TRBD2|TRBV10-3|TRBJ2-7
TGTGCCATCAGTGAATTATTAGCGGGGATCCCTCCCGAGCAGTACTTC
CAISELLAGIPPEQYF
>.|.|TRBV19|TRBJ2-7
TGTGCCAGTAGTGACCGGGACATCTCCTACGAGCAGTACTTC
CASSDRDISYEQYF
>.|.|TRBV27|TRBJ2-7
TGTGCCAGCAGTGCCCCCCGGACAAAGAGCTCCTACGAGCAGTACTTC
CASSAPRTKSSYEQYF
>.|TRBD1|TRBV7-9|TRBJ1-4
TGTGCCAGCAGCCCTACAAAGGGGGCGAATGAAAAACTGTTTTTT
CASSPTKGANEKLFF
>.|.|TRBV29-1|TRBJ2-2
TGCAGCGTTCGAGGGGCTCCAAACACCGGGGAGCTGTTTTTT
CSVRGAPNTGELFF
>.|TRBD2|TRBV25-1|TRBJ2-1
TGTGCCAGCAGTGATGGTACCCGCGGGAGGGGGCAGTTCTTC
CASSDGTRGRGQFF
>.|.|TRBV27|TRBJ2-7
TGTGCCAGCAGTTTATCGATCCGGGGGAACGAGCAGTACTTC
CASSLSIRGNEQYF
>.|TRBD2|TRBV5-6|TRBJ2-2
TGTGCCAGCAGTGCTAGCGGGAGAGGGGATACCGGGGAGCTGTTTTTT
CASSASGRGDTGELFF
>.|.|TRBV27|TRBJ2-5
TGTGCCAGCAGTTTAGGGGCGGGCCCGCCTACCCAGTACTTC
CASSLGAGPPTQYF
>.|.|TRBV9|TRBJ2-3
TGTGCCAGCAGCGTATCAGGATTCGCAGATACGCAGTATTTT
CASSVSGFADTQYF
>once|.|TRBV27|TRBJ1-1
TGTGCCAGCAGTTTATCGGGTCTTGGCAGGGCACCTTTCTTT
CASSLSGLGRAPFF
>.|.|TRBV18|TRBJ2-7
TGTGCCAGCTCACCCACAGGTTACGAGCAGTACTTC
CASSPTGYEQYF
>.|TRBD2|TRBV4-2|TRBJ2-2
TGTGCCAGCAGCCAAGTTGGCGGGAGCGGCACCGGGGAGCTGTTTTTT
CASSQVGGSGTGELFF
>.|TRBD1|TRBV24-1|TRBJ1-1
TGTGCCACCAGTTCCTCCGGGACAGGGGACACTGAAGCTTTCTTT
CATSSSGTGDTEAFF
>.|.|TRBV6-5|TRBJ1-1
TGTGCCACCAGGCACCGAGATCCGAACACTGAAGCTTTCTTT
CATRHRDPNTEAFF
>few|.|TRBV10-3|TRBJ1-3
TGTGCCATCAGTGAAAACGCGGAGACTGCCGGAAACACCATATATTTT
CAISENAETAGNTIYF
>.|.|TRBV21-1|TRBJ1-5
TGTGCCAGCAGAGTGGACAGGGGTCTGTTGGCCCAGCATTTT
CASRVDRGLLAQHF
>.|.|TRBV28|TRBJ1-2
TGTGCCAGCAAGGAGGGTACTATCTATGGCTACACCTTC
CASKEGTIYGYTF
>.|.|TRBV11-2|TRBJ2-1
TGTGCCAGCAGCTTAGATCTCTCTAGCTCCTACAATGAGCAGTTCTTC
CASSLDLSSSYNEQFF
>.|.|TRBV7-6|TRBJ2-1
TGTGCCAGCAGCTTAGGGCGAGTCGATGAGCAGTTCTTC
CASSLGRVDEQFF
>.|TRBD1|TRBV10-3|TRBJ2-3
TGTGCCATCAGTGAAGGACAGGGGATTCCAGATACGCAGTATTTT
CAISEGQGIPDTQYF
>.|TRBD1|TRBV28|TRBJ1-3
TGTGCCAGCAGTTTAGGACAGGCGTCTGGAAACACCATATATTTT
CASSLGQASGNTIYF
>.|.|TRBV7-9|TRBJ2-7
TGTGCCAGCAGTTCTCGGTACGAGCAGTACTTC
CASSSRYEQYF
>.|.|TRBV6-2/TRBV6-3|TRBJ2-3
TGTGCCAGCAGTTCTGATACAGATACGCAGTATTTT
CASSSDTDTQYF
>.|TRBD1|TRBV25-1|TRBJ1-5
TGTGCCAGCAGTGAAACAGGGGGCAGGCAGCCCCAGCATTTT
CASSETGGRQPQHF
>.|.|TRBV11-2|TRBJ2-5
TGTGCCAGCAGCTTGGCTGGCAGGGCTCAAGAGACCCAGTACTTC
CASSLAGRAQETQYF
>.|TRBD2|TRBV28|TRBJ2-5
TGTGCCAGCAGTTTATTACTAGCGGGAACCCAAGAGACCCAGTACTTC
CASSLLLAGTQETQYF
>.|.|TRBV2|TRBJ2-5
TGTGCCAACAACCTACCCCCCAATTCCAGGGACCCCCAAGAGACCCAGTACTTC
CANNLPPNSRDPQETQYF
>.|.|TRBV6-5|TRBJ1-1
TGTGCCAGCAGATCGGGGACGGCCCCCACTGAAGCTTTCTTT
CASRSGTAPTEAFF
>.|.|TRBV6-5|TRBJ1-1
TGTGCCAGCAGCCCGGACAGCCAACCGAACACTGAAGCTTTCTTT
CASSPDSQPNTEAFF
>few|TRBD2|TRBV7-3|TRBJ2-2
TGTGCCAGCAGATCTTACGGGGGGACTAGCGGTGGCACCGGGGAGCTGTTTTTT
CASRSYGGTSGGTGELFF
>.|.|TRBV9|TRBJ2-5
TGTGCCAGCAGCGTAGTCTCAAGCGGGCGGGAGACCCAGTACTTC
CASSVVSSGRETQYF
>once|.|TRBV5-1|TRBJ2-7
TGCGCCAGCAGCCTAGAACCCTCCTCCGCCTACGAGCAGTACTTC
CASSLEPSSAYEQYF
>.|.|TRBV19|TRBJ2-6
TGTGCCACTGCGGTCTCTGGGGCCAACGTCCTGACTTTC
CATAVSGANVLTF
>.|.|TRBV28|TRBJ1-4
TGTGCCAGCAGTCTAACAGGGATTCGAGAAAAACTGTTTTTT
CASSLTGIREKLFF
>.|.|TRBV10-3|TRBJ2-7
TGTGCCACCAGTGGCAGCTCCTACGAGCAGTACTTC
CATSGSSYEQYF
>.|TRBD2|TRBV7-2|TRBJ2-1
TGTGCCAGCAGCTTAAATGGTGTGGGAGGGATGGGTGAGCAGTTCTTC
CASSLNGVGGMGEQFF
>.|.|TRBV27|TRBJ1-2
TGTGCCAGCAGTTCCGGGACCGGGGAGGACTATGGCTACACCTTC
CASSSGTGEDYGYTF
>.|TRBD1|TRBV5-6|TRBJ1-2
TGTGCCAGCAGCTGGGGACAGGGGTGGAACTATGGCTACACCTTC
CASSWGQGWNYGYTF